This TCR beta chain stems from a study of T cell changes during pregnancy in multiple sclerosis. Method: immunoSEQ multiplex PCR; TCRdb's copy keeps in-frame clones and lacks some. Of approximately 54,000 clones listed, 91% are singletons. The sequence was collected from a female donor in good health, enrolled as a control in a pregnancy study. The sequenced sample was peripheral blood, obtained after pregnancy.

The CDR3 loop reads CASSFTRVFSYEQYF. The CDR3 DNA follows: TGTGCCAGCAGCTTTACCAGGGTATTTTCCTACGAGCAGTACTTC. The genes are TRBV7-9 and TRBJ2-7; tentatively, D is TRBD1 (5 bases). The CDR3 totals 15 residues. Germline V gene data show CDR1 as SEHNR and CDR2 as FQNEAQ (reference sequence). Trimming took 3 bases from V and 1 from J, leaving 13 bases between them.